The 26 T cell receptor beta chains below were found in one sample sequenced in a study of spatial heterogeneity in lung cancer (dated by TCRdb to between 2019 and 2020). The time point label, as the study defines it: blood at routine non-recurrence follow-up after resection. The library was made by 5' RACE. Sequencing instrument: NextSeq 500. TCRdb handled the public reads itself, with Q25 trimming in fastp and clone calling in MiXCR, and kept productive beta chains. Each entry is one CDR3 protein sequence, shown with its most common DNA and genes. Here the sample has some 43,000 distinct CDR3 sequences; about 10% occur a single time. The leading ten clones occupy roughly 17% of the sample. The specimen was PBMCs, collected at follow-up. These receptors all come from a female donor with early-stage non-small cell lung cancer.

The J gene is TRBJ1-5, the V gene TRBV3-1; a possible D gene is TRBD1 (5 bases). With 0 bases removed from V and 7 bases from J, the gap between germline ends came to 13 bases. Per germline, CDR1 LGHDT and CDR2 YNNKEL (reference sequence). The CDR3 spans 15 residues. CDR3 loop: CASSQDNGGSQPQHF. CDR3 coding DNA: TGTGCCAGCAGCCAAGATAACGGGGGTAGCCAGCCCCAGCATTTT.

As DNA, the CDR3 is TGCAGTGCCGACACTAGCGGGGGGCCCCGCTATTTCTTC. Residues: CSADTSGGPRYFF. The genes are TRBV20-1 and TRBJ2-1, with 12 bases that match TRBD2. The CDR3 spans 13 residues. Germline V gives CDR1 DFQATT, CDR2 SNEGSKA (reference sequence). V lost 6 bases to trimming and J lost 16 bases; unmatched junction nucleotides: 13.

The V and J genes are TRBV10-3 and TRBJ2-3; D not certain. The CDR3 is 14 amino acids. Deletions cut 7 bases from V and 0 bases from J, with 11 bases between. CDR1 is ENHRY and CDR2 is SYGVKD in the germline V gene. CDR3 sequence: CAIKVTPSTDTQYF. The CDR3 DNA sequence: TGTGCCATCAAGGTTACGCCTAGCACAGATACGCAGTATTTT.

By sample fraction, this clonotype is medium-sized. The CDR3 DNA reads as TGTGCCAGCCGGACAGGCCAGAACACTGAAGCTTTCTTT. Its translation is CASRTGQNTEAFF. V usage is TRBV14 and J usage is TRBJ1-1, with TRBD1 identical over 7 bases. The CDR3 extends over 13 amino acids. Germline V CDR1 and CDR2: SGHDN, FVKESK. With 8 bases clipped from V and 1 base from J, the junction kept 4 bases outside the gene matches.

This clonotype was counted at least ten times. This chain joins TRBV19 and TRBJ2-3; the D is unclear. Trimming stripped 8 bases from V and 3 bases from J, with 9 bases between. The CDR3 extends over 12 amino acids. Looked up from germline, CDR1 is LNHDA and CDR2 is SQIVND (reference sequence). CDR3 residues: CASGFRTDTQYF. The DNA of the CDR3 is TGTGCCAGTGGTTTCAGGACAGATACGCAGTATTTT.

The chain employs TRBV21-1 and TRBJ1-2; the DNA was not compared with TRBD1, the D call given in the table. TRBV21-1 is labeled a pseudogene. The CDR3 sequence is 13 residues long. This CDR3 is CASSKERGLGYTF. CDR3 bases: TGTGCCAGCAGCAAAGAAAGGGGTCTTGGCTACACCTTC.

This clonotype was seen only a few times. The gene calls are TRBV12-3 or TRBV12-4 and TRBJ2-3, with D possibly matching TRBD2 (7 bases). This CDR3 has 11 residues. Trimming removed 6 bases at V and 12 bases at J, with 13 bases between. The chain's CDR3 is CASSLGGAQYF. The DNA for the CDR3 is TGTGCCAGCAGCTTGGGGGGGGCCCAGTATTTT.

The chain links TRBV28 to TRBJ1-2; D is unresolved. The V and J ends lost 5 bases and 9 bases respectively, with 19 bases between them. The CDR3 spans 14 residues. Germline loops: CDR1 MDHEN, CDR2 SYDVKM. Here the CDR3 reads CASSPFEGRRSYTF. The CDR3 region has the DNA TGTGCCAGCAGTCCCTTCGAGGGCCGAAGGAGCTACACCTTC.

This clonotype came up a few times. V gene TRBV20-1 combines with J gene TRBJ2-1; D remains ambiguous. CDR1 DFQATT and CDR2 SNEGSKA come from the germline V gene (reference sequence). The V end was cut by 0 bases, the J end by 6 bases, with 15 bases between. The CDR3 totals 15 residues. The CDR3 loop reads CSARDLWASTNEQFF. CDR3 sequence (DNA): TGCAGTGCTAGAGATCTGTGGGCTAGTACCAATGAGCAGTTCTTC.

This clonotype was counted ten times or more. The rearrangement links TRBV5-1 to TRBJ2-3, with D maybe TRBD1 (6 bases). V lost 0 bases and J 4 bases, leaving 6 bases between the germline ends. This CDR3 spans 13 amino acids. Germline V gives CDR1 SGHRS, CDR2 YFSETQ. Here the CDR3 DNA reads TGCGCCAGCAGCTTGGGGGGGCCAGATACGCAGTATTTT. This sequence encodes CASSLGGPDTQYF.

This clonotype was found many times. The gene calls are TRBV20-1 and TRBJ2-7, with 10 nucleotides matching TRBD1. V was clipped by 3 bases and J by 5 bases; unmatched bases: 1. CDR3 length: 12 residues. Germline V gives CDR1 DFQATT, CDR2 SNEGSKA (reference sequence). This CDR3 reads CSASGTGDEQYF. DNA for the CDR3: TGCAGTGCTAGCGGGACAGGGGACGAGCAGTACTTC.

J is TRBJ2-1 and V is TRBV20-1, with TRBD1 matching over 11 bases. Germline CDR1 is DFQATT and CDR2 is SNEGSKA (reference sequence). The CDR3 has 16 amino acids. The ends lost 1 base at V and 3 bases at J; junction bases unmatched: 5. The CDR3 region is CSARVGGTGGYNEQFF. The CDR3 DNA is TGCAGTGCTAGAGTTGGCGGGACAGGGGGCTACAATGAGCAGTTCTTC.

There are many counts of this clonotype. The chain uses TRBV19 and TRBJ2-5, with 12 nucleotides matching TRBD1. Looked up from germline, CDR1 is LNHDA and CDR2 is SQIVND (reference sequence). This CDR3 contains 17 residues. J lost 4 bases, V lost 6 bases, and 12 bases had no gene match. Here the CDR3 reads CASSSGTGGIGSETQYF. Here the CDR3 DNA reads TGTGCCAGTAGCTCCGGGACAGGGGGCATAGGGTCAGAGACCCAGTACTTC.

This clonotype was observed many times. The CDR3 DNA is TGTGCCAGCAGCTCCTTAGCGGGGGGGCCCGGCTCCTACAATGAGCAGTTCTTC. Amino acid sequence: CASSSLAGGPGSYNEQFF. This chain connects TRBV11-2 to TRBJ2-1, with TRBD2 identical over 11 bases. Germline loops: CDR1 SGHAT, CDR2 FQNNGV. After removal of 4 bases from V and 0 bases from J, the junction contained 8 bases not matched to a gene. The CDR3 runs 18 residues.

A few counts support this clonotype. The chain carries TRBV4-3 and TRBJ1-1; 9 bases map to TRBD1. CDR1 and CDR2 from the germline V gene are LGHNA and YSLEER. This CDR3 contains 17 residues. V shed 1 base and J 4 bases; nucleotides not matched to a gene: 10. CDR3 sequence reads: CASSQGDRAGVFTEAFF. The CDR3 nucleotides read TGCGCCAGCAGCCAAGGGGACAGGGCCGGGGTTTTCACTGAAGCTTTCTTT.

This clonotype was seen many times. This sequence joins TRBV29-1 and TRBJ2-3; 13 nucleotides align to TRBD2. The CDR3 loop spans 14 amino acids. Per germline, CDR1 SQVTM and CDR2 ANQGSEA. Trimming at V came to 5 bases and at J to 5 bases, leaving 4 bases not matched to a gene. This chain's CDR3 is CSVPTSGGKDTQYF. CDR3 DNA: TGCAGCGTTCCGACTAGCGGGGGGAAAGATACGCAGTATTTT.

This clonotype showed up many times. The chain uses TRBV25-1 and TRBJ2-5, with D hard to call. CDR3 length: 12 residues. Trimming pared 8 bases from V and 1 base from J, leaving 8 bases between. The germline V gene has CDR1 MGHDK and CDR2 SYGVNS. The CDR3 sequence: CASGSTQETQYF. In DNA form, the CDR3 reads TGTGCCAGCGGAAGCACCCAAGAGACCCAGTACTTC.

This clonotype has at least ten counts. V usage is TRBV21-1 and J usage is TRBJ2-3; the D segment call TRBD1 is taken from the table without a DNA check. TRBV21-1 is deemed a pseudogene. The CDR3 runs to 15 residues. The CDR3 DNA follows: TGTGCCAGCAGCGCCACAGGGGGCGAGACAGATACGCAGTATTTT. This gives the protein CASSATGGETDTQYF.

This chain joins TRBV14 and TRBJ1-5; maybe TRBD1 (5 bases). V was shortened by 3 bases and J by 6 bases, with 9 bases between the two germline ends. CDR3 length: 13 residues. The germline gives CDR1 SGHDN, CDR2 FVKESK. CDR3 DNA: TGTGCCAGCAGCCACCCGGGGACTCAGCCCCAGCATTTT. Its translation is CASSHPGTQPQHF.

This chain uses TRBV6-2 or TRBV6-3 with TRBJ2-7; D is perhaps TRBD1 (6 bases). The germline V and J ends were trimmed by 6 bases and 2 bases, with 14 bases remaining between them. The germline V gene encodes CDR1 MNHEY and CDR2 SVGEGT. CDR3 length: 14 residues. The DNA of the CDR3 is TGTGCCAGCAGAACGATACAGGGCGCCTACGAGCAGTACTTC. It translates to CASRTIQGAYEQYF.

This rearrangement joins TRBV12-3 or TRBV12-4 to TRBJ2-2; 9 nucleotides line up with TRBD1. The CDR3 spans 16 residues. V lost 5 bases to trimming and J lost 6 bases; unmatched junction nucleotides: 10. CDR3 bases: TGTGCCAGCAGTGCCTCCGGGACAGGGAGGGCCGGGGAGCTGTTTTTT. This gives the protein CASSASGTGRAGELFF.

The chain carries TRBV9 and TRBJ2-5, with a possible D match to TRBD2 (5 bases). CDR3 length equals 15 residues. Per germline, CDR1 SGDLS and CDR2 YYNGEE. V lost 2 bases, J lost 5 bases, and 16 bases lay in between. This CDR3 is CASSVLPGSGETQYF. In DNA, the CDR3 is TGTGCCAGCAGCGTCCTCCCTGGGAGCGGCGAGACCCAGTACTTC.

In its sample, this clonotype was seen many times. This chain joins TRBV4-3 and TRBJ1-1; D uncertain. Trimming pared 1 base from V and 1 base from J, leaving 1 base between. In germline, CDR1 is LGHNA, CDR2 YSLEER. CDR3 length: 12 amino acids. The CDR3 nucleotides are TGCGCCAGCAGCCAAGGGAACACTGAAGCTTTCTTT. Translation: CASSQGNTEAFF.

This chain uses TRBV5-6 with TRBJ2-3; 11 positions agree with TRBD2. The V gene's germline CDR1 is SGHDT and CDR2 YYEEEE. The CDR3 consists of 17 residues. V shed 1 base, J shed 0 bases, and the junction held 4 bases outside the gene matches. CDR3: CASSLLAGGPSTDTQYF. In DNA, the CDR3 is TGTGCCAGCAGCTTGCTAGCGGGGGGCCCTAGCACAGATACGCAGTATTTT.

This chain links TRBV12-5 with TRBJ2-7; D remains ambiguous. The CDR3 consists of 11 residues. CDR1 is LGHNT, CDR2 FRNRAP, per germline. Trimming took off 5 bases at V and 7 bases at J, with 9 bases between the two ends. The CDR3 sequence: CASGPLREQYF. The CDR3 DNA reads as TGTGCTAGTGGTCCCCTCCGGGAGCAGTACTTC. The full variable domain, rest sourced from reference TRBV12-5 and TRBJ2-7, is DARVTQTPRHKVTEMGQEVTMRCQPILGHNTVFWYRQTMMQGLELLAYFRNRAPLDDSGMPKDRFSAEMPDATLATLKIQPSEPRDSAVYFCASGPLREQYFGPGTRLTVT.

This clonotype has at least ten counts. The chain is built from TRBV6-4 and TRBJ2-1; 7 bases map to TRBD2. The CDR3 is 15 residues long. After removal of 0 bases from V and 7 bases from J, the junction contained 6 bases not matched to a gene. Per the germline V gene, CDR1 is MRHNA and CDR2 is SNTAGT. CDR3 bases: TGTGCCAGCAGTGACTCATCCCGACTAGCAAATGAGCAGTTCTTC. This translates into CASSDSSRLANEQFF.